Listed here is a single T cell receptor beta chain. These data originate in a study of blood T cell repertoires in COVID-19. Study as a whole: T cells, B-cell-depleted T cells, or PBMCs supplied cDNA or gDNA.

Original processing methods: Reference gene primer amplification gave estimated nucleated cell counts. Profiling relied on immunoSEQ multiplex PCR, and the TCRdb table lists in-frame clones only, not all of them. V, J and clone size derive from that table, while D and trimming were established from the DNA sequence. Of around 150,000 clones in the sample, around 85% were seen once. This receptor was taken from a human donor with acute or convalescent COVID-19. The donor label of this sample is uncertain. The sequenced sample was peripheral blood.

CDR3 DNA: TGTGCCAGCAGGGGGGGGACTAGCGTCGGAGAGACCCAGTACTTC. Its translation is CASRGGTSVGETQYF. The chain is built from TRBV7-2 and TRBJ2-5; 10 nucleotides match TRBD2. J lost 4 bases, V lost 6 bases, and 8 bases had no gene match. Looked up from germline, CDR1 is SGHTA and CDR2 is FQGNSA. The CDR3 loop spans 15 amino acids.